A single T cell receptor beta chain is shown here with its context. These data are taken from a study of CD4 T cells in relation to SARS-CoV-2 and coronaviruses. The assay was immunoSEQ multiplex PCR, and TCRdb's table has in-frame clones only and misses some. The sample has tens of thousands of clones, under 95% seen once; the top ten hold around 0.43%. This CDR3 is 12 amino acids long. Germline V gene sequence: CDR1 MNHEY, CDR2 SVGEGT. Deletions cut 2 bases from V and 3 bases from J, with 5 bases between. Sequencing was carried out using naive CD4+ T cells from PBMCs. The subset: naive CD4+ T cells isolated by negative enrichment. The receptor's source is an adult with COVID-19. The chain employs TRBV6-2 or TRBV6-3 and TRBJ2-7; no definite D call. The DNA of the CDR3 is TGTGCCAGCAGTTACCCAAACTACGAGCAGTACTTC. As protein: CASSYPNYEQYF.